This T cell receptor (beta chain) was sequenced for a study of cytomegalovirus exposure and HLA in healthy donors. Study at large: A later analysis reported the same platform for the roughly 110 validation repertoires and the 666 first-cohort repertoires. The study, taken as a whole, reports: Confirmation was obtained in vitro that a few CMV-associated chains are specific for CMV antigens.

Note on this clone: Antigen: not known.

CDR3 size: 15 residues. Germline V gene lookup returns CDR1 SGHNT and CDR2 YYREEE (reference sequence). The germline V and J ends were trimmed by 4 bases and 5 bases, with 16 bases remaining between them. Clones were read by immunoSEQ multiplex PCR, and TCRdb kept only the in-frame ones, dropping some. The top ten hold roughly 4% of the sample, which has 90,000 to 140,000 clones, 70% to 90% seen once. The clonotype originates from a woman aged 18-35 years in good health and CMV-seropositive. The chain is built from TRBV5-4 and TRBJ2-1; TRBD2 is a possible D gene (6 bases). The sequenced material came from PBMCs. CDR3 amino acids: CASSVSRDLNNEQFF. As DNA, the CDR3 is TGTGCCAGCAGCGTGAGCCGGGACTTGAACAATGAGCAGTTCTTC.